This TCR beta chain was obtained from a study of response to subunit inactivated influenza vaccine. The germline gives CDR1 SSHAT, CDR2 FNYEAQ (reference sequence). This CDR3 has 13 residues. Trimming cost V 5 bases and J 7 bases, with 12 bases left between them. This clonotype was observed a few times. The antigen is not known. MiXCR, run by TCRdb on the RT-PCR reads, gives a single entry per CDR3 protein. This table has approximately 500,000 distinct CDR3 sequences, 10% to 15% appearing once. The study's findings and limits: Authors suggested seasonal influenza vaccinations each recruit few new T cells.

The source is a man aged 50 or older who received an inactivated influenza vaccine. Here the sequenced sample was PBMCs from blood, taken roughly 46 days after vaccination. V is TRBV7-7 and J is TRBJ1-3; D may be TRBD1 (5 bases). CDR3 amino acids: CASSPGLGNTIYF. Here the CDR3 DNA reads TGTGCCAGCAGCCCGGGACTCGGGAACACCATATATTTT.